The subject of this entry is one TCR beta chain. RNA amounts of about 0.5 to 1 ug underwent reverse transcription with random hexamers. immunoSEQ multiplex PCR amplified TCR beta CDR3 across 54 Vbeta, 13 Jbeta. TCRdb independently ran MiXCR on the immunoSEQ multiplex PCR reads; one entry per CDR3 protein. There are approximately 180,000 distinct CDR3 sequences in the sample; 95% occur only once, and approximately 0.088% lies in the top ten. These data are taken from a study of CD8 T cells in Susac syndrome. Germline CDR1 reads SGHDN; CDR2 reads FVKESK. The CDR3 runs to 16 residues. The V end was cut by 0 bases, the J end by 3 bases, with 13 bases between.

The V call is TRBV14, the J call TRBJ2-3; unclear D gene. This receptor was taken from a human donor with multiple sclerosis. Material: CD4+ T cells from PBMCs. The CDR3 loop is CASSQEKAPRTDTQYF. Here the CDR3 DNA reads TGTGCCAGCAGCCAAGAGAAGGCGCCAAGGACAGATACGCAGTATTTT.